This TCR beta chain was captured by sequencing in a study of cytomegalovirus exposure and HLA in healthy donors. About the study: In a previous analysis, 117 million unique TCR beta sequences were found from some 200 million T cells. Approximately 77 million unique TCRs from HLA-typed donors were held in an early release of data.

Germline V gene data show CDR1 as SNHLY and CDR2 as FYNNEI. The CDR3 spans 15 residues. The trim removed 7 bases at V and 6 bases at J, leaving 8 bases unmatched. The primer mix had 60 Vbeta and 13 Jbeta primers. Using immunoSEQ multiplex PCR, the repertoire was profiled, and TCRdb retains in-frame clones only, with some absent. Among approximately 110,000 clones listed, 55% to 75% were seen once. Study observations and caveats: Earlier analysis looked at TCR beta V segments, and most were productive about 90% or about 30% of the time. TRBV6-2, TRBV6-3 and some other V segments were unresolvable in 87-base-pair reads.

On this clone: As yet, its antigen is unknown.

Sequencing input: PBMCs. V and J are TRBV2 and TRBJ2-1; TRBD2 matches at 11 bases. This clonotype was sampled from a man aged 25 to 40 in good health and CMV-seropositive. DNA of the CDR3: TGTGCCAGCAACCTAGCGGGGGGAGGAAGCAATGAGCAGTTCTTC. It codes for CASNLAGGGSNEQFF.